The 26 T cell receptor beta chains below come from one sample, sequenced in a study of shared clonotypes between healthy human individuals. Only in-frame clones appear in the TCRdb table, and some are missing; sequencing was by immunoSEQ multiplex PCR. Of about 2.3 million clones listed, more than 85% were seen once; the top ten hold 0.39%. Material for sequencing was naive CD4+ T cells from PBMCs. Indicated subset: CD45RA+ positively selected. The receptors shown here come from a man aged 18 to 35 in good health. Some clones in this sample may be carry-over from other donors' samples.

The V and J genes are TRBV19 and TRBJ1-5; 7 nucleotides line up with TRBD1. The V gene's germline CDR1 is LNHDA and CDR2 SQIVND (reference sequence). V gave up 6 bases and J gave up 2 bases; unmatched junction bases: 10. The CDR3 spans 16 residues. Here the CDR3 DNA reads TGTGCCAGTAGCCGACAGGGCGGATTGGGCAATCAGCCCCAGCATTTT. Its protein is CASSRQGGLGNQPQHF.

Remarks on this clone: The sample has other DNA sequences that encode this CDR3 too. This rearrangement joins TRBV5-4 to TRBJ2-1; the D gene is possibly TRBD2 (5 bases). The V end was cut by 4 bases, the J end by 5 bases, with 7 bases between. Germline V gene data show CDR1 as SGHNT and CDR2 as YYREEE (reference sequence). The CDR3 runs 12 residues. DNA of the CDR3: TGTGCCAGCAGCCCGAGGGACAATGAGCAGTTCTTC. Its protein product is CASSPRDNEQFF.

The chain combines TRBV5-1 with TRBJ2-2; possibly TRBD1 for D (6 bases). Germline V lookup: CDR1 SGHRS, CDR2 YFSETQ. CDR3 length: 16 residues. The V end lost 0 bases, the J end lost 6 bases, and 15 bases lay between the germline ends. Here the CDR3 reads CASSLGLGHLAGELFF. In nucleotides, the CDR3 is TGCGCCAGCAGCTTGGGGTTGGGACACCTGGCCGGGGAGCTGTTTTTT.

The chain links TRBV5-1 to TRBJ2-3; 11 bases agree with TRBD1. Trimming took 4 bases from V and 3 from J; bases not matched to a gene: 4. CDR1 is SGHRS and CDR2 is YFSETQ in the germline V gene. The CDR3 consists of 15 residues. CDR3 amino acids: CASSTGQGATDTQYF. In DNA form, the CDR3 reads TGCGCCAGCAGCACCGGACAGGGGGCAACAGATACGCAGTATTTT. Filled out from reference TRBV5-1 and TRBJ2-3, the complete variable domain reads KAGVTQTPRYLIKTRGQQVTLSCSPISGHRSVSWYQQTPGQGLQFLFEYFSETQRNKGNFPGRFSGRQFSNSRSEMNVSTLELGDSALYLCASSTGQGATDTQYFGPGTRLTVL.

This clone is a singleton in its sample. This chain joins TRBV5-1 and TRBJ2-2; either TRBD1 or TRBD2 may supply D (5 bases each). This CDR3 is built from 17 residues. V lost 3 bases to trimming and J lost 0 bases, with 15 bases between them. Germline V gene lookup returns CDR1 SGHRS and CDR2 YFSETQ. In DNA form, the CDR3 reads TGCGCCAGCAGCTCGGGACCGGTCGGGTCGAACACCGGGGAGCTGTTTTTT. This translates into CASSSGPVGSNTGELFF.

For this clone: In the same sample, other DNA sequences code for this CDR3. The gene calls are TRBV7-2 and TRBJ2-1; possible D gene TRBD1, 6 bases. Germline V gene lookup returns CDR1 SGHTA and CDR2 FQGNSA. The germline V and J ends were trimmed by 5 bases and 7 bases, with 9 bases remaining between them. The CDR3 length is 12 residues. In DNA, the CDR3 is TGTGCCAGCAGCCTTGACAGGAATGAGCAGTTCTTC. This codes for CASSLDRNEQFF.

This clone has a single count. V and J are TRBV18 and TRBJ2-7; D not resolved. Per the germline V gene, CDR1 is KGHSH and CDR2 is LQKENI. Trimming left V 1 base short and J 5 bases short, with 9 bases between. CDR3 size: 13 residues. CDR3 loop: CASSPLSGNEQYF. DNA of the CDR3: TGTGCCAGCTCACCACTTTCAGGTAACGAGCAGTACTTC.

The chain couples TRBV28 to TRBJ2-5; D is possibly TRBD1 (6 bases). The germline gives CDR1 MDHEN, CDR2 SYDVKM. Between the trimmed V and J ends, which lost 6 bases and 7 bases, there was a span of 15 bases. The length of the CDR3 is 13 residues. The CDR3 protein is CASSNRRGGTQYF. DNA of the CDR3: TGTGCCAGCAGCAACCGTCGAGGGGGGACCCAGTACTTC.

The chain combines TRBV2 with TRBJ2-2, with 10 nucleotides matching TRBD1. V trimming: 6 bases; J trimming: 6 bases; junction bases outside the gene matches: 7. Germline values: CDR1 SNHLY, CDR2 FYNNEI. The CDR3 sequence is 15 residues long. CDR3 protein: CASSQDRGPAGELFF. The DNA of the CDR3 is TGTGCCAGCAGCCAAGACAGGGGGCCCGCCGGGGAGCTGTTTTTT.

CDR3 sequence reads: CASSLKGYQETQYF. DNA of the CDR3: TGTGCCAGCAGCCTTAAGGGGTACCAAGAGACCCAGTACTTC. The chain recombines TRBV11-3 with TRBJ2-5; possible D gene TRBD1, 5 bases. Trimming removed 5 bases at V and 0 bases at J, with 10 bases between. In germline, CDR1 is SGHNT, CDR2 YENEEA. The CDR3 is 14 amino acids. The full variable domain, its missing parts supplied by reference TRBV11-3 and TRBJ2-5, is EAGVVQSPRYKIIEKKQPVAFWCNPISGHNTLYWYLQNLGQGPELLIRYENEEAVDDSQLPKDRFSAERLKGVDSTLKIQPAELGDSAVYLCASSLKGYQETQYFGPGTRLLVL.

V and J are TRBV2 and TRBJ1-1; TRBD1 matches at 12 bases. The CDR3 is 14 amino acids. In germline, CDR1 is SNHLY, CDR2 FYNNEI. After removal of 6 bases from V and 5 bases from J, the junction contained 4 bases not matched to a gene. The CDR3 DNA follows: TGTGCCAGCAGCGGGACAGGGGGCGATACTGAAGCTTTCTTT. This translates into CASSGTGGDTEAFF.

V usage is TRBV28 and J usage is TRBJ2-1; TRBD2 aligns across 13 bases. Germline V gene data show CDR1 as MDHEN and CDR2 as SYDVKM. The CDR3 covers 15 residues. J lost 10 bases, V lost 2 bases, and 5 bases had no gene match. CDR3 sequence reads: CASSLRLAGGWEQFF. For the CDR3, the DNA is TGTGCCAGCAGTTTACGACTAGCGGGGGGTTGGGAGCAGTTCTTC.

Written as DNA, the CDR3 is TGTGCCAGCAGTTTAAGCGGGATGGGGACCCAGTACTTC. Protein sequence: CASSLSGMGTQYF. The chain couples TRBV28 to TRBJ2-5; 7 bases match TRBD2. CDR3 length: 13 amino acids. After removal of 2 bases from V and 7 bases from J, the junction contained 4 bases not matched to a gene. CDR1 and CDR2 (germline): MDHEN, SYDVKM.

V gene TRBV15 combines with J gene TRBJ2-2; D gene unclear. The CDR3 is made up of 14 amino acids. The germline V and J ends were trimmed by 5 bases and 6 bases, with 13 bases remaining between them. Germline CDR1 LNHNV, CDR2 YYDKDF (reference sequence). In DNA form, the CDR3 reads TGTGCCACCAGCGGTTTGGGGTTTCCCGGGGAGCTGTTTTTT. It encodes CATSGLGFPGELFF.

The chain uses TRBV6-4 and TRBJ2-1, with 11 bases fitting TRBD2. The CDR3 sequence is 15 residues long. Germline V gene data show CDR1 as MRHNA and CDR2 as SNTAGT. Trimming took 6 bases from V and 7 from J; bases not matched to a gene: 8. The CDR3 loop is CASRIGASGRNEQFF. CDR3 sequence (DNA): TGTGCCAGCAGGATAGGGGCTAGCGGGAGGAATGAGCAGTTCTTC.

The chain couples TRBV9 to TRBJ1-2, with D perhaps matching TRBD1 (5 bases). Trimming took off 2 bases at V and 3 bases at J, with 14 bases between the two ends. The CDR3 length is 15 residues. CDR1 is SGDLS and CDR2 is YYNGEE in the germline V gene. CDR3 in amino acids: CASSVRDGTHYGYTF. DNA for the CDR3: TGTGCCAGCAGCGTCCGGGACGGTACTCACTATGGCTACACCTTC.

This sequence joins TRBV9 and TRBJ2-3; TRBD2 is a possible D gene (6 bases). This CDR3 region has 14 residues. Germline loops: CDR1 SGDLS, CDR2 YYNGEE. V lost 0 bases, J lost 5 bases, and 10 bases lay in between. CDR3 nucleotides: TGTGCCAGCAGCGTAGTGGCGGGGAAAGATACGCAGTATTTT. Amino acids: CASSVVAGKDTQYF.

For this clone: Other DNA sequences of this sample code for an identical CDR3. This rearrangement joins TRBV5-1 to TRBJ2-2, with 7 bases that match TRBD2. Germline V gives CDR1 SGHRS, CDR2 YFSETQ. This CDR3 is 16 amino acids long. The trim removed 0 bases at V and 4 bases at J, leaving 6 bases unmatched. This chain's CDR3 is CASSLVGGSSTGELFF. In DNA, the CDR3 is TGCGCCAGCAGCTTGGTGGGCGGGAGTAGCACCGGGGAGCTGTTTTTT.

This clone was picked up one time. The rearrangement uses TRBV5-1 and TRBJ2-1; D not certain. Germline V gene sequence: CDR1 SGHRS, CDR2 YFSETQ. Trimming cost V 4 bases and J 7 bases, with 21 bases left between them. The CDR3 extends over 16 amino acids. The chain's CDR3 is CASSPSPVSGKNEQFF. CDR3 in DNA: TGCGCCAGCAGCCCCTCCCCGGTCTCGGGTAAGAATGAGCAGTTCTTC.

The chain recombines TRBV18 with TRBJ1-4, with D maybe TRBD1 (5 bases). Germline V CDR1 and CDR2: KGHSH, LQKENI. The CDR3 contains 16 residues. Trimming shortened V by 6 bases and J by 1 base, and 15 bases separated the two germline ends. The CDR3 bases are TGTGCCAGCTCGTCACCGCGGGACGGAACTAATGAAAAACTGTTTTTT. Its protein product is CASSSPRDGTNEKLFF.

This chain uses TRBV28 with TRBJ2-2, with TRBD1 identical over 7 bases. Germline CDR1 MDHEN, CDR2 SYDVKM. V gave up 6 bases and J gave up 0 bases; unmatched junction bases: 4. This CDR3 region has 15 residues. The CDR3 DNA reads TGTGCCAGCAGGACGGGACAGACGAACACCGGGGAGCTGTTTTTT. Its translation is CASRTGQTNTGELFF.

The rearrangement links TRBV28 to TRBJ1-4, with a tentative D call TRBD1 (6 bases). The CDR3 loop spans 14 amino acids. Per the germline V gene, CDR1 is MDHEN and CDR2 is SYDVKM. V lost 5 bases, J lost 7 bases, and 14 bases lay in between. CDR3 sequence: CASSEGGPREKLFF. The CDR3 DNA follows: TGTGCCAGCAGTGAGGGGGGGCCGCGTGAAAAACTGTTTTTT.

The rearrangement uses TRBV2 and TRBJ1-2, with TRBD1 matching over 10 bases. Germline V gene data show CDR1 as SNHLY and CDR2 as FYNNEI. J was trimmed by 8 bases and V by 1 base; bases with no gene match: 10. The CDR3 sequence is 16 residues long. The CDR3 DNA sequence: TGTGCCAGCAGTGAAGAATTTCCGGGACAGGGGATGGGCTACACCTTC. Translated: CASSEEFPGQGMGYTF.

The chain carries TRBV6-6 and TRBJ2-1; no clear D gene. The CDR3 has 11 amino acids. Germline V gives CDR1 MNHNY, CDR2 SVGAGI (reference sequence). The V gene lost 2 bases and the J gene lost 9 bases, with 5 bases spanning the gap. The CDR3 DNA sequence: TGTGCCAGCAGTTACAGGGTTGAGCAGTTCTTC. Translating gives CASSYRVEQFF.

The CDR3 loop reads CASSQGALGTQYF. Here the CDR3 DNA reads TGTGCCAGCAGCCAGGGGGCCCTGGGGACCCAGTACTTC. The J gene is TRBJ2-5, the V gene TRBV7-6, with 8 bases lining up with TRBD1. Germline lookup yields CDR1 SGHVS and CDR2 FNYEAQ. V shed 5 bases and J 7 bases; nucleotides not matched to a gene: 6. The CDR3 loop spans 13 amino acids.

The chain joins TRBV2 to TRBJ2-3; D tentatively fits TRBD1 or TRBD2 (6 bases each). CDR3 length: 13 residues. The V and J ends lost 7 bases and 5 bases respectively, with 13 bases between them. Germline V gene lookup returns CDR1 SNHLY and CDR2 FYNNEI. The CDR3 nucleotides are TGTGCCAGCAACCGGGGGCATGTAGATACGCAGTATTTT. This translates into CASNRGHVDTQYF.